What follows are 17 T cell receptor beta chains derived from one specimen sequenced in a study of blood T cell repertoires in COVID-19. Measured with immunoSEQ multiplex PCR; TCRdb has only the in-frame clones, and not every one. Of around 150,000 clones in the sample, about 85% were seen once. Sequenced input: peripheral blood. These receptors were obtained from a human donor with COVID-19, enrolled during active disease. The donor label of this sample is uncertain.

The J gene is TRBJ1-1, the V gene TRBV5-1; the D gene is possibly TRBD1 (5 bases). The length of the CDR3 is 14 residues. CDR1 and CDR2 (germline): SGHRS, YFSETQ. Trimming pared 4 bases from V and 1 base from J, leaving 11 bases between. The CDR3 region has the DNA TGCGCCAGCAGCGGCGGGGGACCGAACACTGAAGCTTTCTTT. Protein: CASSGGGPNTEAFF.

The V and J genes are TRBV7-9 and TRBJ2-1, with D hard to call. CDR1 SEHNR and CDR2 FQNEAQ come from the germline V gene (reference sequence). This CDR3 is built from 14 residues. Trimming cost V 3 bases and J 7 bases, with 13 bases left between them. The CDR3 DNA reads TGTGCCAGCAGCTTCGAGTGGTTGAAAAATGAGCAGTTCTTC. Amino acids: CASSFEWLKNEQFF.

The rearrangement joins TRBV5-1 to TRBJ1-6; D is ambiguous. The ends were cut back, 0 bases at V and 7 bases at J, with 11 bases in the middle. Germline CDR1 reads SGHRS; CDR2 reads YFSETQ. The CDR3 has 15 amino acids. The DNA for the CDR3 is TGCGCCAGCAGCTTGGGTTCTACAGCAAATTCACCCCTCCACTTT. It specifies CASSLGSTANSPLHF.

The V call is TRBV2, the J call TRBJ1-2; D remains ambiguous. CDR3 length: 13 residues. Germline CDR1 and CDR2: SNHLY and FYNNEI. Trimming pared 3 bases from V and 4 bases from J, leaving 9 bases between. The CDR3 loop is CASSEGLSYGYTF. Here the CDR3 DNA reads TGTGCCAGCAGTGAGGGCCTAAGCTATGGCTACACCTTC.

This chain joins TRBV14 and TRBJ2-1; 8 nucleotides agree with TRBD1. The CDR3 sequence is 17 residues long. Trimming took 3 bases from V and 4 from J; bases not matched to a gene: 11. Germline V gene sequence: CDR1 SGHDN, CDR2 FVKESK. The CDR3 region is CASSHGFTGGPYNEQFF. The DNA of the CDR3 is TGTGCCAGCAGCCATGGGTTTACAGGGGGACCTTACAATGAGCAGTTCTTC.

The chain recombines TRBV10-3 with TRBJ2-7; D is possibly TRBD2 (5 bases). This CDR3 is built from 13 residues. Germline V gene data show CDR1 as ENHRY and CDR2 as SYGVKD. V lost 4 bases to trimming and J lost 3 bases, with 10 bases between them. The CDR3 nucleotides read TGTGCCATCAGTGGAGGTGAGGGCTACGAGCAGTACTTC. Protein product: CAISGGEGYEQYF.

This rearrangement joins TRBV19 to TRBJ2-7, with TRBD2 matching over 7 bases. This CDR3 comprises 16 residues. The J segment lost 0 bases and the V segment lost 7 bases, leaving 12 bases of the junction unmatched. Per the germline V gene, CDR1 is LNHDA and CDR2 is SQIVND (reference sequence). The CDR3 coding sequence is TGTGCCAGTACCCCCCGGGGGGTTTCGAGCTCCTACGAGCAGTACTTC. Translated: CASTPRGVSSSYEQYF.

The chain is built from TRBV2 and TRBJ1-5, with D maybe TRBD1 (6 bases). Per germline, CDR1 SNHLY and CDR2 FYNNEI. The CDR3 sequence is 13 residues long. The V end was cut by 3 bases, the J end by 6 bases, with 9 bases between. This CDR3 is CASSDVGAQPQHF. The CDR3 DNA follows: TGTGCCAGCAGTGATGTGGGGGCTCAGCCCCAGCATTTT. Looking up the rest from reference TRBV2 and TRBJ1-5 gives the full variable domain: EPEVTQTPSHQVTQMGQEVILRCVPISNHLYFYWYRQILGQKVEFLVSFYNNEISEKSEIFDDQFSVERPDGSNFTLKIRSTKLEDSAMYFCASSDVGAQPQHFGDGTRLSIL.

For the CDR3, the DNA is TGTGCCAGCAGTTACGGAGACAGTACCTACGAGCAGTACTTC. It yields the protein CASSYGDSTYEQYF. The chain couples TRBV6-5 to TRBJ2-7; D perhaps matches TRBD1 (5 bases). The V and J ends lost 2 bases and 2 bases respectively, with 10 bases between them. The CDR3 sequence is 14 residues long. Looked up from germline, CDR1 is MNHEY and CDR2 is SVGAGI.

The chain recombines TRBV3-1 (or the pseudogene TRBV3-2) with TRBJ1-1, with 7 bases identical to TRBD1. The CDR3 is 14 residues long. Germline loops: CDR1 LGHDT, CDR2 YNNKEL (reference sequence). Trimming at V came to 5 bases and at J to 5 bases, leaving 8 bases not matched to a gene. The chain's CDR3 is CASSYPGGRTEAFF. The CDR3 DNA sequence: TGTGCCAGCAGCTATCCAGGGGGTCGGACTGAAGCTTTCTTT.

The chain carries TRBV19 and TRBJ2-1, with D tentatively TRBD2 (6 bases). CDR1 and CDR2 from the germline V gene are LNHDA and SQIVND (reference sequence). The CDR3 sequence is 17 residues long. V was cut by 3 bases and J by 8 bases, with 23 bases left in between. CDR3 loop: CASSIRPGLPAPDEQFF. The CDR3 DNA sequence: TGTGCCAGTAGTATCAGACCGGGACTCCCGGCTCCGGATGAGCAGTTCTTC.

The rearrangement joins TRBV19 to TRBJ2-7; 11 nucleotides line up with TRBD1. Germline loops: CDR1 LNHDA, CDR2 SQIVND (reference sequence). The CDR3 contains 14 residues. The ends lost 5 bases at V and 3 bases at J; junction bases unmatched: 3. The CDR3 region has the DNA TGTGCCAGTAGTCCGGGACAGGGGGGCTACGAGCAGTACTTC. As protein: CASSPGQGGYEQYF.

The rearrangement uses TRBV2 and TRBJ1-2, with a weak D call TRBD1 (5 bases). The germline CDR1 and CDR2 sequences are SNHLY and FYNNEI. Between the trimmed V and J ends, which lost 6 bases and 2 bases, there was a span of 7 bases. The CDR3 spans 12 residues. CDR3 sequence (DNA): TGTGCCAGCAGGGACATAAACTATGGCTACACCTTC. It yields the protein CASRDINYGYTF.

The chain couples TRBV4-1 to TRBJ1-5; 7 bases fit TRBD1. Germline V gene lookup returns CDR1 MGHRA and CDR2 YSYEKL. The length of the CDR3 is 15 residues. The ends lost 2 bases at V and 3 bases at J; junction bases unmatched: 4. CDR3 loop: CASSQLTGDNQPQHF. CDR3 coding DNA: TGCGCCAGCAGCCAACTCACAGGGGACAATCAGCCCCAGCATTTT.

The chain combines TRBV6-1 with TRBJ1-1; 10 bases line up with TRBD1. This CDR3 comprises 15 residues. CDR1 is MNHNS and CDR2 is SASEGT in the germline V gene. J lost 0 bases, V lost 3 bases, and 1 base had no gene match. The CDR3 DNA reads TGTGCCAGCAGTGAGACAGGGGGCGTGAACACTGAAGCTTTCTTT. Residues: CASSETGGVNTEAFF.

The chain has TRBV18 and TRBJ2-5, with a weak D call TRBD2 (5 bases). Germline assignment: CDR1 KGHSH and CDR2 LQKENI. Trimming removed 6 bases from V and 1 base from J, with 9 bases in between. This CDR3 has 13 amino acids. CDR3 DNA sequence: TGTGCCAGCTCGGGAGCCTTCCAAGAGACCCAGTACTTC. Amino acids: CASSGAFQETQYF.

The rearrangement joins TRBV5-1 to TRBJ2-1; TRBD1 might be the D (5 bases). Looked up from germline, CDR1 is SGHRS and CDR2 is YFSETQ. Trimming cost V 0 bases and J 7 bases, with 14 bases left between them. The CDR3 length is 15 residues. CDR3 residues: CASSLVGHTGNEQFF. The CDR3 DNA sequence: TGCGCCAGCAGCTTGGTGGGCCATACAGGAAATGAGCAGTTCTTC.